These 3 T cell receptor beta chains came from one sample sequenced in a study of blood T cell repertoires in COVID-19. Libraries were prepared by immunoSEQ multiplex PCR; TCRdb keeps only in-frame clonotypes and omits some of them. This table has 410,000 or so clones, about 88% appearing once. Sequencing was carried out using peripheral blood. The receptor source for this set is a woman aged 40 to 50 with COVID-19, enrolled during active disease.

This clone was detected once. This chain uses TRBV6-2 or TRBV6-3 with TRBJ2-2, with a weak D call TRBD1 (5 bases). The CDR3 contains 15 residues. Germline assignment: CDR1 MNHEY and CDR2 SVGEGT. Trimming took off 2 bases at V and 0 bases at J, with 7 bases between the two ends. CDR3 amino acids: CASSYAGPNTGELFF. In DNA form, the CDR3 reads TGTGCCAGCAGTTACGCAGGGCCGAACACCGGGGAGCTGTTTTTT.

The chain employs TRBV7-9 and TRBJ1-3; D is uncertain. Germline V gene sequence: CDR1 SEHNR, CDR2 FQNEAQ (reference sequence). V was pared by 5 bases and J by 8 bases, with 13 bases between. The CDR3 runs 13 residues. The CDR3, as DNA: TGTGCCAGCAGCGTAGATTCACTAGACACCATATATTTT. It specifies CASSVDSLDTIYF. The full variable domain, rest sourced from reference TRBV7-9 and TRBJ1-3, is DTGVSQNPRHKITKRGQNVTFRCDPISEHNRLYWYRQTLGQGPEFLTYFQNEAQLEKSRLLSDRFSAERPKGSFSTLEIQRTEQGDSAMYLCASSVDSLDTIYFGEGSWLTVV.

The CDR3 bases are TGTGCCAGCAGCTTAGGTCGACAGGGTTGGCGCAATGAGCAGTTCTTC. It encodes CASSLGRQGWRNEQFF. The genes are TRBV11-3 and TRBJ2-1, with TRBD1 identical over 7 bases. The CDR3 is 16 amino acids. CDR1 is SGHNT, CDR2 YENEEA, per germline. Trimming at V came to 1 base and at J to 6 bases, leaving 9 bases not matched to a gene.